Following are 4 T cell receptor beta chains from one sample sequenced in a study of blood T cells in healthy people across ages. PCR was performed a second time for about 7 to 12 cycles using a sample-barcoded 5' primer and a J-beta primer mix. One entry per CDR3 protein, called by TCRdb with MiXCR from the 5' RACE reads. Of 550,000 to 650,000 distinct CDR3 sequences listed, about 29% were seen once; the top ten hold about 3.3%. These data are also associated with another study on T cells of mothers and their children.

The sequencing sample was made of blood. Receptors were obtained from a boy younger than 10 in good health.

This chain uses TRBV27 with TRBJ2-1; a possible D gene is TRBD2 (6 bases). Germline assignment: CDR1 MNHEY and CDR2 SMNVEV (reference sequence). Trimming took 8 bases from V and 1 from J, leaving 15 bases between them. This CDR3 is 15 amino acids long. This chain's CDR3 is CASYNPGESYNEQFF. CDR3 DNA: TGTGCCAGCTACAATCCGGGAGAGTCCTACAATGAGCAGTTCTTC.

This sequence joins TRBV20-1 and TRBJ1-2; no clear D. The CDR3 covers 14 residues. In germline, CDR1 is DFQATT, CDR2 SNEGSKA (reference sequence). Trimming left V 0 bases short and J 1 base short, with 9 bases between. DNA for the CDR3: TGCAGTGCTAGAGATCATAAGGGTAACTATGGCTACACCTTC. The encoded protein is CSARDHKGNYGYTF.

The chain is built from TRBV21-1 and TRBJ1-4; the D call in the table, TRBD1, was not verified against the DNA. TRBV21-1 is an annotated pseudogene. CDR3 size: 19 residues. CDR3 sequence (DNA): TGTGCCAGCAGCAAAAAAATGCGGACCGGGTTTTGGTCTAATGAAAAACTGTTTTTT. It specifies CASSKKMRTGFWSNEKLFF.

In its sample, this clonotype was seen a few times. The CDR3 DNA follows: TGTGCCAGCACCGATACTTGGTCTAGCGGCAACACCGGGGAGCTGTTTTTT. This codes for CASTDTWSSGNTGELFF. The chain is built from TRBV12-3 or TRBV12-4 and TRBJ2-2; 7 bases align to TRBD2. The length of the CDR3 is 17 residues. Losses at the gene ends were 7 bases for V and 2 bases for J; bases not matched to a gene: 13.